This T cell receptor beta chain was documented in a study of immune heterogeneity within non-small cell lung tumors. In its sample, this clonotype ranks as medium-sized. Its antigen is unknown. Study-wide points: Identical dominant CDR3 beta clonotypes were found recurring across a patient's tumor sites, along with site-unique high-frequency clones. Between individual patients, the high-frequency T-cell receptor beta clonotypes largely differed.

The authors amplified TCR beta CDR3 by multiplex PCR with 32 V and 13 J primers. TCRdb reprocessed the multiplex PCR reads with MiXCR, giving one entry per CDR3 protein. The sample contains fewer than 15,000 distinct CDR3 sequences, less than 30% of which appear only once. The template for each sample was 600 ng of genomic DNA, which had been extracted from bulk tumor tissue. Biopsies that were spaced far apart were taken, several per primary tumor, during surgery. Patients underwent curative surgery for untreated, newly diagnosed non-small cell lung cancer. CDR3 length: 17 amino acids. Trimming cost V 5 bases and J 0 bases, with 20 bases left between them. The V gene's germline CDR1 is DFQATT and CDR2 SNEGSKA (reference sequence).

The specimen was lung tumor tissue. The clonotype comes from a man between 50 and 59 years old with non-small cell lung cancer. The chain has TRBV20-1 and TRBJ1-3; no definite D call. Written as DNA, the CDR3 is TGCAGTGCTCGAATGTCCTCGGCCGAATACTCTGGAAACACCATATATTTT. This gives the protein CSARMSSAEYSGNTIYF.